This paragraph covers one T cell receptor beta chain sequence. Its antigen is not identified. The V gene lost 3 bases and the J gene lost 2 bases, with 16 bases spanning the gap. Germline CDR1 is SGHVT and CDR2 is SQSDAQ. This CDR3 has 16 amino acids. TRB was amplified from around 230-520 ng of blood genomic DNA. BIOMED2 TRB-A/B primer pools were used in multiplex TRB PCR. Each CDR3 protein gets one entry after TCRdb re-called the multiplex PCR reads with MiXCR. The data contain 8,500 to 13,000 distinct CDR3 sequences, 30% of them singletons. This specimen belongs to a study of T and B cells in COVID-19 patients. In the study overall: COVID-19 patients gave peripheral blood either during active infection or after recovery. Most recovered patients had mild to moderate COVID-19 treated as outpatients. Findings and caveats of the study: Early severe-case samples and blood from mildly ill patients during symptoms were in short supply.

V is TRBV7-4 and J is TRBJ1-2; no clear D. The source of this sequence is a human donor with active COVID-19. The sample comprised blood. CDR3 loop: CASSFDALVQNYGYTF. DNA for the CDR3: TGTGCCAGCAGCTTCGACGCTCTGGTTCAAAACTATGGCTACACCTTC. Variable domain in full (rest from reference TRBV7-4 and TRBJ1-2): GAGVSQSPRYKVAKRGRDVALRCDSISGHVTLYWYRQTLGQGSEVLTYSQSDAQRDKSGRPSGRFSAERPERSVSTLKIQRTEQGDSAVYLCASSFDALVQNYGYTFGSGTRLTVV.